The clone carrying this TCR beta chain is labeled as large. TCRdb fed the PCR reads into MiXCR, producing one record per CDR3 protein. The sample contains about 15,000 distinct CDR3 sequences, roughly 54% of which appear only once. V lost 2 bases, J lost 0 bases, and 11 bases lay in between. CDR3 length: 16 residues. The germline gives CDR1 MNHEY, CDR2 SMNVEV (reference sequence). These data are taken from a study of tumor-infiltrating lymphocytes in oesophageal squamous cell carcinoma. V usage is TRBV27 and J usage is TRBJ2-1, with D hard to call. This sequence originates from a female donor with esophageal squamous cell carcinoma. The material sequenced was esophageal tumor tissue. The CDR3 DNA sequence: TGTGCCAGCAGTTTACGGGCCTCGCGCTCCTACAATGAGCAGTTCTTC. This encodes CASSLRASRSYNEQFF.